The present T cell receptor (beta chain) was sequenced within a study of blood T cells in healthy people across ages. Then a second PCR, running roughly 7 to 11 cycles, was carried out with a sample-barcoded 5' primer and a J-beta primer mix. Each CDR3 protein gets one entry after TCRdb re-called the 5' RACE reads with MiXCR. The profile shows over 700,000 distinct CDR3 sequences, 20% to 25% of them singletons. Points from the study as a whole: Researchers deemed the diversity estimates from one million T cells underestimates. Versus aged donors, long-lived donors had higher diversity and more naive CD4+ cells.

This clonotype was seen more than once but under ten times. Its cognate antigen is unknown. The CDR3 loop spans 15 amino acids. V was clipped by 6 bases and J by 3 bases; unmatched bases: 12. Germline assignment: CDR1 SQVTM and CDR2 ANQGSEA. These data also formed part of another study, on T cells of mothers and their children.

The chain carries TRBV29-1 and TRBJ1-1, with TRBD1 identical over 8 bases. The source of this sequence is a boy between 10 and 17 years old in good health. The sample comprised blood. The CDR3 region is CSVAGQEAVYTEAFF. In DNA form, the CDR3 reads TGCAGCGTGGCGGGACAGGAGGCCGTCTACACTGAAGCTTTCTTT.